Following are 5 T cell receptor beta chains from one sample sequenced in a study of breast tumors, draining lymph nodes, adjacent tissues. TCRdb re-called the multiplex PCR reads through MiXCR, storing one row per CDR3 protein. The data show 190,000 or so distinct CDR3 sequences, with around 29% seen just once and 4.3% held by the top ten. Samples came from axillary lymph nodes draining the breast cancer. Material: axillary lymph node tissue. These receptor sequences come from a female donor with breast cancer. Some clones in this sample may be carry-over from other donors' samples.

Turning to this clonotype: A much larger clonotype is one base distant, so this may be a read error. The rearrangement uses TRBV7-9 and TRBJ2-5, with 14 bases lining up with TRBD2. The CDR3 contains 17 residues. V lost 4 bases, J lost 9 bases, and 13 bases stayed unmatched. Per germline, CDR1 SEHNR and CDR2 FQNEAQ (reference sequence). The CDR3, as DNA: TGTGCCAGCAGCTGGGCGACTAGCGGGGGGGCCCAGGAGCCCCAGTACTTC. Its protein product is CASSWATSGGAQEPQYF.

This clonotype came up many times. The junction does not match germline at one end; this may be a read error. The chain joins TRBV20-1 to TRBJ2-1; 7 bases line up with TRBD2. The germline V gene encodes CDR1 DFQATT and CDR2 SNEGSKA (reference sequence). The CDR3 runs to 13 residues. CDR3: CSTRAGVRNEQFF. Written as DNA, the CDR3 is TGCAGTACTAGGGCGGGAGTGAGGAATGAGCAGTTCTTC.

There are many counts of this clonotype. This rearrangement joins TRBV6-5 to TRBJ2-7; either TRBD1 or TRBD2 may supply D (5 bases each). CDR3 length: 15 amino acids. Trimming removed 6 bases from V and 0 bases from J, with 15 bases in between. CDR1 is MNHEY, CDR2 SVGAGI, per germline. CDR3 sequence reads: CASSSFGGSSYEQYF. Here the CDR3 DNA reads TGTGCCAGCAGCTCCTTTGGGGGAAGCTCCTACGAGCAGTACTTC.

Turning to this clonotype: A read error is possible here, since a much larger clone lies one base away. V is TRBV4-1 and J is TRBJ1-4; tentative D call: TRBD1 (6 bases). V gave up 4 bases and J gave up 1 base, with 13 bases separating them. Germline V gives CDR1 MGHRA, CDR2 YSYEKL. The CDR3 consists of 16 residues. The CDR3 DNA reads as TGCGCCAGCAGCCCAGGGGCTAGGGGAACTAATGAAAAACTGTTTTTT. Residues: CASSPGARGTNEKLFF.

This clonotype was counted ten times or more. The genes are TRBV12-3 or TRBV12-4 and TRBJ2-5; a possible D gene is TRBD1 (5 bases). The length of the CDR3 is 15 residues. V gave up 1 base and J gave up 5 bases, with 14 bases separating them. As DNA, the CDR3 is TGTGCCAGCAGTTTAGGTTCAGGGTCACGGGAGACCCAGTACTTC. This encodes CASSLGSGSRETQYF.